The 12 T cell receptor beta chains given below trace back to one sample, sequenced in a study of Graves' ophthalmopathy and Graves' hyperthyroidism. As the template, RNA transcripts were used to amplify TCR beta CDR3 regions. First-round RT-PCR with HTBI primers preceded a second-round multiplex PCR. MiXCR, applied by TCRdb to the multiplex PCR reads, yields one record per CDR3 protein. The sample has 170,000 or so distinct CDR3 sequences, 30% to 45% seen once; the top ten hold roughly 5.2%. Sequenced sample: peripheral blood. The receptors come from a middle-aged woman with Graves' ophthalmopathy.

Ten or more counts support this clonotype. The chain recombines TRBV7-2 with TRBJ2-7; 7 bases fit TRBD2. Germline lookup yields CDR1 SGHTA and CDR2 FQGNSA. The V segment lost 5 bases and the J segment 7 bases; nucleotides outside the gene matches: 8. The CDR3 loop spans 13 amino acids. The CDR3 loop reads CASSGAGKDEQYF. Written as DNA, the CDR3 is TGTGCCAGCAGCGGAGCGGGAAAAGATGAGCAGTACTTC.

This clonotype was detected ten times or more. The rearrangement joins TRBV6-5 to TRBJ1-6; D might be TRBD1 (5 bases). V was pared by 7 bases and J by 7 bases, with 17 bases between. The CDR3 totals 15 residues. Germline values: CDR1 MNHEY, CDR2 SVGAGI. The CDR3 DNA is TGTGCCAGCAATTCATTGAGTGGGGGAAATTCACCCCTCCACTTT. This sequence encodes CASNSLSGGNSPLHF.

This clonotype was counted many times. The genes are TRBV4-1 and TRBJ2-6, with 9 nucleotides matching TRBD1. The V gene's germline CDR1 is MGHRA and CDR2 YSYEKL. V was clipped by 1 base and J by 2 bases; unmatched bases: 9. This CDR3 region has 19 residues. This CDR3 is CASSQAWTGVRAGANVLTF. Written as DNA, the CDR3 is TGCGCCAGCAGCCAAGCCTGGACAGGGGTTCGGGCTGGGGCCAACGTCCTGACTTTC.

This clonotype has at least ten counts. The chain couples TRBV6-2 or TRBV6-3 to TRBJ2-2; TRBD2 is a possible D gene (5 bases). CDR3 length equals 16 residues. CDR1 and CDR2 from the germline V gene are MNHEY and SVGEGT. V was trimmed by 6 bases and J by 0 bases, leaving 14 bases between them. The CDR3 spells CASSPIRRTNTGELFF. CDR3 sequence (DNA): TGTGCCAGCAGCCCCATCAGGAGGACGAACACCGGGGAGCTGTTTTTT.

The CDR3 loop is CASSLVQTNQPQHF. As DNA, the CDR3 is TGTGCCAGCAGTTTGGTACAGACCAATCAGCCCCAGCATTTT. The V call is TRBV12-3 or TRBV12-4, the J call TRBJ1-5, with D uncertain. This CDR3 has 14 residues. V was shortened by 3 bases and J by 3 bases, with 9 bases between the two germline ends.

The rearrangement links TRBV11-2 to TRBJ2-6, with D maybe TRBD2 (5 bases). This CDR3 has 16 amino acids. The germline V and J ends were trimmed by 2 bases and 3 bases, with 11 bases remaining between them. The V gene's germline CDR1 is SGHAT and CDR2 FQNNGV. CDR3 DNA: TGTGCCAGCAGCTTACGGGGTGGGTTTGGGGCCAACGTCCTGACTTTC. This codes for CASSLRGGFGANVLTF.

There are many counts of this clonotype. J is TRBJ1-1 and V is TRBV30; possibly TRBD1 for D (6 bases). This CDR3 contains 13 residues. Germline-derived CDR1 and CDR2 are GTSNPN and SVGIG (reference sequence). The V end lost 0 bases, the J end lost 1 base, and 6 bases lay between the germline ends. CDR3 protein: CAWSVGGNTEAFF. DNA of the CDR3: TGTGCCTGGAGTGTAGGGGGGAACACTGAAGCTTTCTTT.

This clonotype came up many times. The rearrangement joins TRBV6-1 to TRBJ2-7; D is uncertain. The germline V gene has CDR1 MNHNS and CDR2 SASEGT. The CDR3 extends over 13 amino acids. Trimming stripped 5 bases from V and 5 bases from J, with 13 bases between. For the CDR3, the DNA is TGTGCCAGCAGTCCCCAACTCCGGGACGAGCAGTACTTC. This sequence encodes CASSPQLRDEQYF.

J is TRBJ2-7 and V is TRBV7-2, with 7 nucleotides matching TRBD2. The CDR3 spans 15 residues. The J segment lost 0 bases and the V segment lost 5 bases, leaving 7 bases of the junction unmatched. Germline V gives CDR1 SGHTA, CDR2 FQGNSA. DNA of the CDR3: TGTGCCAGCAGCGTCAGCGGGGTGAGCTCCTACGAGCAGTACTTC. Protein: CASSVSGVSSYEQYF.

The rearrangement joins TRBV29-1 to TRBJ1-1; D not resolved. Germline V gene lookup returns CDR1 SQVTM and CDR2 ANQGSEA. The CDR3 runs 15 residues. Trimming pared 0 bases from V and 3 bases from J, leaving 14 bases between. In DNA, the CDR3 is TGCAGCGTTGAAGATCTAAAGGGCACGGACACTGAAGCTTTCTTT. Its protein product is CSVEDLKGTDTEAFF.

This clonotype was observed at least ten times. The genes are TRBV7-2 and TRBJ2-7; 8 nucleotides agree with TRBD2. J gave up 4 bases and V 2 bases, and 7 bases lay outside the gene matches. Germline loops: CDR1 SGHTA, CDR2 FQGNSA. The CDR3 runs to 15 residues. The CDR3 DNA reads as TGTGCCAGCAGCTTAACTAGCGGATTACAATACGAGCAGTACTTC. Translation: CASSLTSGLQYEQYF.

This clonotype has at least ten counts. The chain recombines TRBV20-1 with TRBJ2-5; TRBD2 aligns across 9 bases. The CDR3 is made up of 14 amino acids. Losses at the gene ends were 3 bases for V and 2 bases for J; bases not matched to a gene: 4. CDR1 DFQATT and CDR2 SNEGSKA come from the germline V gene (reference sequence). CDR3 nucleotide sequence: TGCAGTGCTAGTGAGACTAGCGGACAAGAGACCCAGTACTTC. The encoded protein is CSASETSGQETQYF.